The 27 T cell receptor beta chains below come from one sample, sequenced in a study of blood T cell repertoires in COVID-19. The repertoire was sequenced with immunoSEQ multiplex PCR; TCRdb's copy has only in-frame clones and lacks some. The profile covers more than 200,000 clones, with around nine tenths appearing a single time and around 5% taken by the ten largest. The sequenced material came from peripheral blood. The receptors stem from a woman aged 60-70 years with COVID-19, enrolled during active disease.

The V gene is TRBV5-6, the J gene TRBJ1-4; D gene ambiguous. With 0 bases removed from V and 8 bases from J, the gap between germline ends came to 8 bases. Germline CDR1 reads SGHDT; CDR2 reads YYEEEE. The CDR3 length is 13 residues. The CDR3 is CASSLGVEEKLFF. In DNA, the CDR3 is TGTGCCAGCAGCTTGGGAGTGGAGGAAAAACTGTTTTTT.

The J gene is TRBJ1-1, the V gene TRBV5-8; 7 bases are shared with TRBD1. CDR1 is SGHTS, CDR2 YDEGEE, per germline. This CDR3 has 15 amino acids. With V trimmed by 0 bases and J by 2 bases, 4 bases remained unmatched. The CDR3 region is CASSLDTGVNTEAFF. CDR3 DNA: TGTGCCAGCAGCTTGGACACAGGGGTAAACACTGAAGCTTTCTTT. The whole variable domain, filled in from reference TRBV5-8 and TRBJ1-1, reads EAGVTQSPTHLIKTRGQQATLRCSPISGHTSVYWYQQALGLGLQFLLWYDEGEERNRGNFPPRFSGRQFPNYSSELNVNALELEDSALYLCASSLDTGVNTEAFFGQGTRLTVV.

The gene calls are TRBV7-2 and TRBJ2-1, with 10 bases matching TRBD2. Trimming removed 5 bases from V and 10 bases from J; junction bases left unmatched: 14. The CDR3 sequence is 16 residues long. Germline V gene lookup returns CDR1 SGHTA and CDR2 FQGNSA. The DNA of the CDR3 is TGTGCCAGCAGCAAGCGAGGGGGACTAGCGCAGGGGGAGCAGTTCTTC. As protein: CASSKRGGLAQGEQFF.

V gene TRBV6-6 combines with J gene TRBJ2-1; 7 nucleotides agree with TRBD2. CDR1 and CDR2 (germline): MNHNY, SVGAGI (reference sequence). The V and J ends lost 2 bases and 5 bases, in that order; junction bases with no gene match: 3. The CDR3 extends over 14 amino acids. The CDR3 sequence: CASSYRGVHNEQFF. The CDR3, as DNA: TGTGCCAGCAGTTACCGGGGGGTACACAATGAGCAGTTCTTC.

The J gene is TRBJ2-5, the V gene TRBV28; 11 positions match TRBD2. Germline CDR1 and CDR2: MDHEN and SYDVKM. V dropped 8 bases and J dropped 0; count of bases not matched to a gene: 8. The CDR3 contains 16 residues. CDR3 sequence reads: CASGLAGSMYQETQYF. As DNA, the CDR3 is TGTGCCAGCGGACTAGCGGGCTCGATGTACCAAGAGACCCAGTACTTC.

V usage is TRBV28 and J usage is TRBJ1-1, with 9 bases aligning to TRBD1. There are 16 residues in the CDR3. Germline lookup yields CDR1 MDHEN and CDR2 SYDVKM. The junction had 11 bases not matched to a gene; V was cut back by 5 bases and J by 4 bases. Here the CDR3 DNA reads TGTGCCAGCAGTACCACAGGGGGCGTTCCACCCACTGAAGCTTTCTTT. It is translated as CASSTTGGVPPTEAFF.

The V call is TRBV19, the J call TRBJ2-5; 8 bases match TRBD1. The germline V gene encodes CDR1 LNHDA and CDR2 SQIVND (reference sequence). The CDR3 totals 13 residues. V lost 4 bases, J lost 4 bases, and 2 bases stayed unmatched. In DNA form, the CDR3 reads TGTGCCAGTAGTACCCAGGGGGCAGAGACCCAGTACTTC. Translation: CASSTQGAETQYF. Together with reference TRBV19 and TRBJ2-5, the CDR3 gives the full variable domain: DGGITQSPKYLFRKEGQNVTLSCEQNLNHDAMYWYRQDPGQGLRLIYYSQIVNDFQKGDIAEGYSVSREKKESFPLTVTSAQKNPTAFYLCASSTQGAETQYFGPGTRLLVL.

This chain links TRBV24-1 with TRBJ1-2, with D perhaps TRBD1 (6 bases). From germline, CDR1 is KGHDR and CDR2 SFDVKD. This CDR3 comprises 12 residues. V dropped 8 bases and J dropped 8 bases, with 14 bases sitting between them. In DNA form, the CDR3 reads TGTGCCACCATGGAAGGGGGTTGGGGCTACACCTTC. Residues: CATMEGGWGYTF.

This chain joins TRBV27 and TRBJ2-3; a possible D gene is TRBD2 (5 bases). Per germline, CDR1 MNHEY and CDR2 SMNVEV (reference sequence). The CDR3 consists of 14 residues. V was pared by 3 bases and J by 0 bases, with 7 bases between. The DNA for the CDR3 is TGTGCCAGCAGTTTCGGGATCAGCACAGATACGCAGTATTTT. Its translation: CASSFGISTDTQYF.

The V call is TRBV12-2, the J call TRBJ2-7; the DNA was not used to check the table's D call, TRBD2. TRBV12-2 is a listed pseudogene. The CDR3 consists of 12 residues. The CDR3 sequence is CASRLGITEQYF. The CDR3 nucleotides are TGTGCAAGTCGCTTAGGAATCACTGAGCAGTACTTC.

This clone turned up a few times. This sequence joins TRBV4-3 and TRBJ2-5; 7 bases map to TRBD1. Germline CDR1 reads LGHNA; CDR2 reads YSLEER. This CDR3 has 17 amino acids. The V gene end was trimmed by 0 bases and the J gene end by 5 bases; junction bases not matched to a gene: 12. The CDR3 region is CASSQDVGQRPGETQYF. The DNA for the CDR3 is TGCGCCAGCAGCCAAGACGTGGGACAGAGACCAGGGGAGACCCAGTACTTC.

This chain joins TRBV7-9 and TRBJ2-3, with a tentative D call TRBD2 (6 bases). Per germline, CDR1 SEHNR and CDR2 FQNEAQ (reference sequence). The V end lost 5 bases, the J end lost 6 bases, and 18 bases lay between the germline ends. This CDR3 comprises 15 residues. CDR3 protein: CASSLIADPQDTQYF. The CDR3 nucleotides are TGTGCCAGCAGCCTCATAGCGGACCCCCAGGATACGCAGTATTTT.

The rearrangement uses TRBV5-1 and TRBJ1-1; perhaps TRBD1 as D (6 bases). Trimming left V 0 bases short and J 8 bases short, with 17 bases between. Germline CDR1 SGHRS, CDR2 YFSETQ. The CDR3 sequence is 15 residues long. The CDR3 protein is CASSLATGQAAEAFF. DNA of the CDR3: TGCGCCAGCAGCTTGGCAACAGGGCAGGCCGCGGAAGCTTTCTTT. Based on the CDR3 plus reference TRBV5-1 and TRBJ1-1, the full variable domain is KAGVTQTPRYLIKTRGQQVTLSCSPISGHRSVSWYQQTPGQGLQFLFEYFSETQRNKGNFPGRFSGRQFSNSRSEMNVSTLELGDSALYLCASSLATGQAAEAFFGQGTRLTVV.

The chain combines TRBV28 with TRBJ1-5; unclear D gene. Trimming removed 6 bases from V and 8 bases from J, with 11 bases in between. Germline V gene lookup returns CDR1 MDHEN and CDR2 SYDVKM. The CDR3 is 12 residues long. The CDR3 nucleotides are TGTGCCAGCAGACCCGGACTTGAGCCCCAGCATTTT. As protein: CASRPGLEPQHF. The entire variable domain, with the rest obtained from reference TRBV28 and TRBJ1-5, is as follows: DVKVTQSSRYLVKRTGEKVFLECVQDMDHENMFWYRQDPGLGLRLIYFSYDVKMKEKGDIPEGYSVSREKKERFSLILESASTNQTSMYLCASRPGLEPQHFGDGTRLSIL.

This CDR3 is CASTSSGRALFTDTQYF. The CDR3 DNA reads TGTGCCAGTACCTCTAGCGGGAGGGCCCTATTCACAGATACGCAGTATTTT. The chain uses TRBV19 and TRBJ2-3, with 12 positions matching TRBD2. Germline CDR1 and CDR2: LNHDA and SQIVND (reference sequence). The length of the CDR3 is 17 residues. The junction had 10 bases not matched to a gene; V was cut back by 7 bases and J by 2 bases.

The CDR3 DNA follows: TGTGCCAGCAGCCAGCTGACAGGGGGCTTGGCTGGGGCCAACGTCCTGACTTTC. It encodes CASSQLTGGLAGANVLTF. The rearrangement uses TRBV3-1 (or the pseudogene TRBV3-2) and TRBJ2-6; 10 nucleotides agree with TRBD1. From germline, CDR1 is LGHDT and CDR2 YNNKEL (reference sequence). J was trimmed by 2 bases and V by 3 bases; bases with no gene match: 7. CDR3 length: 18 residues.

The V call is TRBV2, the J call TRBJ1-1, with D possibly TRBD1 on 6 matching bases. There are 11 residues in the CDR3. V shed 8 bases and J shed 10 bases, with 14 bases lying between them. CDR1 is SNHLY and CDR2 is FYNNEI in the germline V gene. CDR3 sequence (DNA): TGTGCCAGCGGGGGGGGCCGGGGAGCTTTCTTT. Protein product: CASGGGRGAFF.

The CDR3 nucleotides read TGTGCCAGCAGCTTCGGTGGCGGGACGGAGCAGTTCTTC. This translates into CASSFGGGTEQFF. The chain uses TRBV7-8 and TRBJ2-1; a possible D gene is TRBD2 (6 bases). The CDR3 loop spans 13 amino acids. The V and J ends lost 3 bases and 10 bases respectively, with 13 bases between them. Germline V gene sequence: CDR1 SGHVS, CDR2 FQNEAQ.

V and J are TRBV12-3 or TRBV12-4 and TRBJ1-2; D not certain. Trimming took off 3 bases at V and 4 bases at J, with 9 bases between the two ends. The CDR3 length is 13 residues. The DNA for the CDR3 is TGTGCCAGCAGTTTTGAACAGTTCTATGGCTACACCTTC. It translates to CASSFEQFYGYTF.

The V call is TRBV3-1 (or the pseudogene TRBV3-2), the J call TRBJ2-7; tentative D call: TRBD1 (6 bases). The CDR3 extends over 14 amino acids. The V gene lost 6 bases and the J gene lost 5 bases, with 17 bases spanning the gap. CDR1 and CDR2 from the germline V gene are LGHDT and YNNKEL (reference sequence). CDR3 loop: CASRSWASGDEQYF. The CDR3 DNA sequence: TGTGCCAGCAGGTCGTGGGCCTCAGGGGACGAGCAGTACTTC.

The chain links TRBV4-1 to TRBJ1-5, with 8 bases that match TRBD1. Germline assignment: CDR1 MGHRA and CDR2 YSYEKL. CDR3 length equals 19 residues. With 0 bases clipped from V and 0 bases from J, the junction kept 10 bases outside the gene matches. The DNA for the CDR3 is TGCGCCAGCAGCCAAGATCGGACAGGGACGGCGGATAGCAATCAGCCCCAGCATTTT. The encoded protein is CASSQDRTGTADSNQPQHF.

The sample holds a few counts of this clone. This sequence joins TRBV20-1 and TRBJ1-1, with 7 bases fitting TRBD1. V trimming: 3 bases; J trimming: 0 bases; junction bases outside the gene matches: 10. Germline V gene data show CDR1 as DFQATT and CDR2 as SNEGSKA (reference sequence). CDR3 length equals 16 residues. The CDR3 DNA reads as TGCAGTGCTAGTGAAGAGGGGGCCCCGATGAACACTGAAGCTTTCTTT. Translated: CSASEEGAPMNTEAFF.

The chain recombines TRBV19 with TRBJ1-5, with 9 positions matching TRBD1. This CDR3 has 19 residues. V trimming: 3 bases; J trimming: 2 bases; junction bases outside the gene matches: 14. Germline V CDR1 and CDR2: LNHDA, SQIVND (reference sequence). The CDR3 region has the DNA TGTGCCAGTAGTATGGGGACCGGGACAGGGTTTCGGGGCAATCAGCCCCAGCATTTT. Amino acids: CASSMGTGTGFRGNQPQHF. Looking up the rest from reference TRBV19 and TRBJ1-5 gives the full variable domain: DGGITQSPKYLFRKEGQNVTLSCEQNLNHDAMYWYRQDPGQGLRLIYYSQIVNDFQKGDIAEGYSVSREKKESFPLTVTSAQKNPTAFYLCASSMGTGTGFRGNQPQHFGDGTRLSIL.

The chain employs TRBV27 and TRBJ2-7; TRBD2 might be the D (6 bases). The CDR3 spans 15 residues. Germline CDR1 reads MNHEY; CDR2 reads SMNVEV (reference sequence). The V and J ends lost 5 bases and 0 bases respectively, with 14 bases between them. CDR3 sequence reads: CASSPSGTYSYEQYF. CDR3 coding DNA: TGTGCCAGCAGTCCCTCCGGGACTTACTCCTACGAGCAGTACTTC.

This sequence joins TRBV19 and TRBJ2-7; perhaps TRBD2 as D (5 bases). There are 15 residues in the CDR3. Germline V gene sequence: CDR1 LNHDA, CDR2 SQIVND (reference sequence). V lost 8 bases, J lost 2 bases, and 19 bases lay in between. The chain's CDR3 is CASSGVATSPYEQYF. CDR3 nucleotides: TGTGCCAGTTCCGGGGTAGCGACCTCGCCCTACGAGCAGTACTTC.

The V call is TRBV24-1, the J call TRBJ2-7; 10 bases line up with TRBD1. Losses at the gene ends were 2 bases for V and 9 bases for J; bases not matched to a gene: 9. The germline gives CDR1 KGHDR, CDR2 SFDVKD. The CDR3 is 15 amino acids. The chain's CDR3 is CATSDSAGQGVRQYF. The CDR3 DNA reads TGTGCCACCAGTGATTCCGCCGGACAGGGGGTTAGGCAGTACTTC.

Concerning this clone itself: The same CDR3 also results from other DNA sequences found in this sample. The chain recombines TRBV27 with TRBJ1-4, with D maybe TRBD1 (6 bases). Germline V CDR1 and CDR2: MNHEY, SMNVEV (reference sequence). There are 14 residues in the CDR3. Trimming took 2 bases from V and 8 from J, leaving 12 bases between them. This CDR3 reads CASSLGGRGEKLFF. For the CDR3, the DNA is TGTGCCAGCAGTTTAGGGGGCAGGGGCGAAAAACTGTTTTTT.